Following are 15 T cell receptor beta chains from one sample sequenced in a study of shared clonotypes between healthy human individuals. Clones were read by immunoSEQ multiplex PCR, and TCRdb kept only the in-frame ones, dropping some. The sample shows some 2,500,000 clones, approximately 90% of them seen only once. The sequenced material came from naive CD4+ T cells from PBMCs. Subset reported: CD45RA+ positively selected. These receptors were taken from a man between 18 and 29 years old in good health. Some clones in this sample may be carry-over from other donors' samples.

This rearrangement joins TRBV28 to TRBJ2-7; 14 positions match TRBD2. V dropped 5 bases and J dropped 3; count of bases not matched to a gene: 6. This CDR3 region has 16 residues. Germline CDR1 and CDR2: MDHEN and SYDVKM. Here the CDR3 reads CASSASGTSGSYEQYF. For the CDR3, the DNA is TGTGCCAGCAGTGCGTCCGGGACTAGCGGGAGCTACGAGCAGTACTTC. The full variable domain, in which reference TRBV28 and TRBJ2-7 provide the parts outside the CDR3, is DVKVTQSSRYLVKRTGEKVFLECVQDMDHENMFWYRQDPGLGLRLIYFSYDVKMKEKGDIPEGYSVSREKKERFSLILESASTNQTSMYLCASSASGTSGSYEQYFGPGTRLTVT.

A note on this clone: The identical CDR3 is also encoded by other nucleotide sequences in the sample. The chain uses TRBV28 and TRBJ2-7, with D possibly being TRBD1 (5 bases). The germline CDR1 and CDR2 sequences are MDHEN and SYDVKM. V lost 6 bases and J lost 2, with 11 bases in between. This CDR3 comprises 13 residues. CDR3 DNA sequence: TGTGCCAGCAGCCTGACAGCTCCCTACGAGCAGTACTTC. Translation: CASSLTAPYEQYF. The variable domain in full, with the rest retrieved from reference TRBV28 and TRBJ2-7, is DVKVTQSSRYLVKRTGEKVFLECVQDMDHENMFWYRQDPGLGLRLIYFSYDVKMKEKGDIPEGYSVSREKKERFSLILESASTNQTSMYLCASSLTAPYEQYFGPGTRLTVT.

The chain is built from TRBV2 and TRBJ2-1, with TRBD1 matching over 7 bases. The CDR3 is 13 residues long. Germline V gene sequence: CDR1 SNHLY, CDR2 FYNNEI. V dropped 8 bases and J dropped 9; count of bases not matched to a gene: 10. CDR3 residues: CASRPDRVGEQFF. The CDR3 bases are TGTGCCAGCCGACCCGACAGGGTAGGTGAGCAGTTCTTC.

The V call is TRBV28, the J call TRBJ2-7; 12 nucleotides line up with TRBD1. The CDR3 totals 15 residues. V dropped 8 bases and J dropped 7; count of bases not matched to a gene: 12. The V gene's germline CDR1 is MDHEN and CDR2 SYDVKM. The CDR3 loop is CASEPGDRGLWEQYF. For the CDR3, the DNA is TGTGCCAGCGAACCGGGGGACAGGGGGCTCTGGGAGCAGTACTTC.

This sequence joins TRBV7-8 and TRBJ2-7; D possibly matches TRBD1 or TRBD2 (5 bases each). Germline V gene sequence: CDR1 SGHVS, CDR2 FQNEAQ. The CDR3 is 17 residues long. Trimming cost V 1 base and J 3 bases, with 19 bases left between them. Written as DNA, the CDR3 is TGTGCCAGCAGCTTAGGAATCGGGGCAGGGAGTTTCTACGAGCAGTACTTC. Translating gives CASSLGIGAGSFYEQYF.

This chain joins TRBV19 and TRBJ1-2; no reliable D call. The V end lost 5 bases, the J end lost 1 base, and 11 bases lay between the germline ends. This CDR3 region has 14 residues. Germline CDR1 reads LNHDA; CDR2 reads SQIVND (reference sequence). Written as DNA, the CDR3 is TGTGCCAGTAGTTTAAGGGAAAGTAACTATGGCTACACCTTC. This sequence encodes CASSLRESNYGYTF.

This clone showed up just once. The genes are TRBV14 and TRBJ1-4; possibly TRBD1 for D (5 bases). The CDR3 has 13 amino acids. CDR1 is SGHDN, CDR2 FVKESK, per germline. Deletions cut 4 bases from V and 5 bases from J, with 8 bases between. The CDR3 DNA reads as TGTGCCAGCAGCCGGGACCCCAATGAAAAACTGTTTTTT. It encodes CASSRDPNEKLFF. The whole variable domain, remainder taken from reference TRBV14 and TRBJ1-4, is EAGVTQFPSHSVIEKGQTVTLRCDPISGHDNLYWYRRVMGKEIKFLLHFVKESKQDESGMPNNRFLAERTGGTYSTLKVQPAELEDSGVYFCASSRDPNEKLFFGSGTQLSVL.

A single count supports this clone. Here the CDR3 DNA reads TGTGCCAGCAGTCGCCATACAGGGGATCAGCCCCAGCATTTT. Translation gives CASSRHTGDQPQHF. The chain joins TRBV27 to TRBJ1-5, with 7 bases aligning to TRBD1. Trimming took 5 bases from V and 5 from J; bases not matched to a gene: 6. The CDR3 consists of 14 residues. Germline V CDR1 and CDR2: MNHEY, SMNVEV (reference sequence).

The count of this clone is one. The rearrangement joins TRBV7-2 to TRBJ1-2; tentatively, D is TRBD1 (6 bases). CDR1 is SGHTA and CDR2 is FQGNSA in the germline V gene. Between the trimmed V and J ends, which lost 5 bases and 2 bases, there was a span of 15 bases. CDR3 length equals 15 residues. Here the CDR3 reads CASSLRQELNYGYTF. In nucleotides, the CDR3 is TGTGCCAGCAGCCTCCGACAGGAATTGAACTATGGCTACACCTTC.

The J gene is TRBJ2-1, the V gene TRBV29-1; 7 positions agree with TRBD2. The germline V gene has CDR1 SQVTM and CDR2 ANQGSEA. This CDR3 is 14 amino acids long. Trimming at V came to 6 bases and at J to 2 bases, leaving 7 bases not matched to a gene. The CDR3 is CSVELARTYNEQFF. The DNA for the CDR3 is TGCAGCGTGGAACTAGCGAGGACCTACAATGAGCAGTTCTTC.

The CDR3 coding sequence is TGTGCCAGCAGCCAAAGTACGGGAGCCACCTACGAGCAGTACTTC. Residues: CASSQSTGATYEQYF. V gene TRBV14 combines with J gene TRBJ2-7; TRBD2 is a possible D gene (6 bases). The germline V gene encodes CDR1 SGHDN and CDR2 FVKESK. The CDR3 sequence is 15 residues long. V gave up 2 bases and J gave up 2 bases, with 13 bases separating them. The entire variable domain, with the rest obtained from reference TRBV14 and TRBJ2-7, is as follows: EAGVTQFPSHSVIEKGQTVTLRCDPISGHDNLYWYRRVMGKEIKFLLHFVKESKQDESGMPNNRFLAERTGGTYSTLKVQPAELEDSGVYFCASSQSTGATYEQYFGPGTRLTVT.

This clone was observed a handful of times. The sample contains more than one DNA sequence encoding this CDR3. The CDR3 DNA sequence: TGCAGCGTTGAGGGACAGGGGAACACTGAAGCTTTCTTT. Translated, it gives CSVEGQGNTEAFF. The V gene is TRBV29-1, the J gene TRBJ1-1, with 9 bases fitting TRBD1. V was pared by 3 bases and J by 1 base, with 0 bases of the junction left unmatched. The germline V gene encodes CDR1 SQVTM and CDR2 ANQGSEA. CDR3 length equals 13 residues.

This chain connects TRBV5-6 to TRBJ2-3; 8 bases map to TRBD2. With 1 base clipped from V and 0 bases from J, the junction kept 4 bases outside the gene matches. The germline gives CDR1 SGHDT, CDR2 YYEEEE. The CDR3 runs to 16 residues. The CDR3 loop reads CASSLRVAGSTDTQYF. CDR3 nucleotides: TGTGCCAGCAGCTTGAGGGTAGCGGGAAGCACAGATACGCAGTATTTT.

CDR3 loop: CASSTQITGNQPQHF. DNA for the CDR3: TGTGCCAGTAGTACCCAAATTACAGGGAATCAGCCCCAGCATTTT. The V gene is TRBV19, the J gene TRBJ1-5; a weak D match, TRBD1 (6 bases). Germline V gene data show CDR1 as LNHDA and CDR2 as SQIVND (reference sequence). V dropped 4 bases and J dropped 4 bases, with 14 bases sitting between them. This CDR3 has 15 residues.

The gene calls are TRBV7-2 and TRBJ2-7, with D uncertain. This CDR3 is built from 12 residues. Trimming pared 5 bases from V and 6 bases from J, leaving 11 bases between. Germline loops: CDR1 SGHTA, CDR2 FQGNSA. CDR3 protein: CASSPDLGEQYF. The CDR3 DNA reads as TGTGCCAGCAGCCCCGACTTGGGCGAGCAGTACTTC.